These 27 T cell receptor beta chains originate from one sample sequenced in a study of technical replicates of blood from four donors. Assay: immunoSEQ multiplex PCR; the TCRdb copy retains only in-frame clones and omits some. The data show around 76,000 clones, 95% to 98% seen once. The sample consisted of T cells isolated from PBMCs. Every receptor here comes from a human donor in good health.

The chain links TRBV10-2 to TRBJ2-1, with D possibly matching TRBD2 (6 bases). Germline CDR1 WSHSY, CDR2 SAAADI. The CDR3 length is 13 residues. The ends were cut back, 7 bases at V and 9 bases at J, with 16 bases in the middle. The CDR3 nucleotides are TGCGCCAGCAATGTGGGGTCCGGGGGTGAGCAGTTCTTC. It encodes CASNVGSGGEQFF.

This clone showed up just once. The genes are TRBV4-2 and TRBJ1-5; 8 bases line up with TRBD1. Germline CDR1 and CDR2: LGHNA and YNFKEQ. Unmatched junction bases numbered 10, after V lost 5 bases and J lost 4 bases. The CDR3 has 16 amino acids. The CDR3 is CASSARETGVNQPQHF. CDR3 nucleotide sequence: TGTGCCAGCAGCGCCCGGGAGACAGGGGTAAATCAGCCCCAGCATTTT.

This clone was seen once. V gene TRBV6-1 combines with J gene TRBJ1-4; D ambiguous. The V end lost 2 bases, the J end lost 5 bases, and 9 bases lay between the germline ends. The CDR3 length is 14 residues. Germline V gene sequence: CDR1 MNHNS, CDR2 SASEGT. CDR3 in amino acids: CASSEMGGNEKLFF. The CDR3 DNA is TGTGCCAGCAGTGAAATGGGCGGGAATGAAAAACTGTTTTTT.

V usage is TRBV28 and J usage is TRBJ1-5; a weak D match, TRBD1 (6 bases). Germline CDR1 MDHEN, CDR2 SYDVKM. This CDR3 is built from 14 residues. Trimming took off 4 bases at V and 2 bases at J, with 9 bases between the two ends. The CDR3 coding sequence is TGTGCCAGCAGTTCGTACAGGGGCAATCAGCCCCAGCATTTT. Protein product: CASSSYRGNQPQHF.

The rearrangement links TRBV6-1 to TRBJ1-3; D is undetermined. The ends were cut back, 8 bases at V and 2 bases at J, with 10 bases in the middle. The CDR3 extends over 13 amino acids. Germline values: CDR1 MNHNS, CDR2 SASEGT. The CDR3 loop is CASRVEAGNTIYF. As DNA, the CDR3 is TGTGCCAGCCGGGTCGAAGCTGGAAACACCATATATTTT.

The CDR3 region has the DNA TGCGCCAGCAGCCGGAACAGGGGCCCCTACTACAATGAGCAGTTCTTC. This sequence encodes CASSRNRGPYYNEQFF. V usage is TRBV4-3 and J usage is TRBJ2-1; 7 nucleotides agree with TRBD1. The CDR3 is 16 residues long. The V segment lost 4 bases and the J segment 3 bases; nucleotides outside the gene matches: 9. Germline assignment: CDR1 LGHNA and CDR2 YSLEER.

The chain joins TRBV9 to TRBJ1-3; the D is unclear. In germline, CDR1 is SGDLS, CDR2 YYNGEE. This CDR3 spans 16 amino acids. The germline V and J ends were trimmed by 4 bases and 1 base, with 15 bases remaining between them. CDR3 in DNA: TGTGCCAGCAGCCCAACACTTGGGAGGTCTGGAAACACCATATATTTT. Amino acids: CASSPTLGRSGNTIYF.

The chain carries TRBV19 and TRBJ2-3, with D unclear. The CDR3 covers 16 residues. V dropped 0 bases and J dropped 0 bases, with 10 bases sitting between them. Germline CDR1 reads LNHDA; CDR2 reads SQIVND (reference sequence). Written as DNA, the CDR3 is TGTGCCAGTAGTATAGATCTTCTGTTAAGCACAGATACGCAGTATTTT. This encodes CASSIDLLLSTDTQYF. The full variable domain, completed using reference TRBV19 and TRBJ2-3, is DGGITQSPKYLFRKEGQNVTLSCEQNLNHDAMYWYRQDPGQGLRLIYYSQIVNDFQKGDIAEGYSVSREKKESFPLTVTSAQKNPTAFYLCASSIDLLLSTDTQYFGPGTRLTVL.

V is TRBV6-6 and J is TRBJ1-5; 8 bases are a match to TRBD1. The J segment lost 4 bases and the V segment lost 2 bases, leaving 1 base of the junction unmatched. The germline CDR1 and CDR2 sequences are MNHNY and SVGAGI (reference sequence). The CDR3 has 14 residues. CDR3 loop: CASSYDRGNQPQHF. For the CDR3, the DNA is TGTGCCAGCAGTTACGACAGGGGAAATCAGCCCCAGCATTTT.

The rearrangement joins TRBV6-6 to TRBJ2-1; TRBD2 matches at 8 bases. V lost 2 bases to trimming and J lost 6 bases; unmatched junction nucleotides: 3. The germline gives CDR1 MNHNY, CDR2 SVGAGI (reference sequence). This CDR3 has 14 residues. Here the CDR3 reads CASSYALAANEQFF. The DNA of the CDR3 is TGTGCCAGCAGTTACGCACTAGCGGCCAATGAGCAGTTCTTC.

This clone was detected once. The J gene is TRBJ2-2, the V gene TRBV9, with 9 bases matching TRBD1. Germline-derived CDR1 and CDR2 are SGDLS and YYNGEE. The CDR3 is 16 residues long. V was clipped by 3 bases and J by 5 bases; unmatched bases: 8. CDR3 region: CASSGQTGGGTGELFF. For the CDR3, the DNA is TGTGCCAGCAGCGGGCAGACAGGGGGAGGGACCGGGGAGCTGTTTTTT.

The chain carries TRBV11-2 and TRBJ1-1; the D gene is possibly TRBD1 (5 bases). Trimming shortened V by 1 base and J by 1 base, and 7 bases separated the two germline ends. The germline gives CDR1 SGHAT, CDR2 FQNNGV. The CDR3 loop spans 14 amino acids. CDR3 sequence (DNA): TGTGCCAGCAGCTTAGTGGGGGGGAACACTGAAGCTTTCTTT. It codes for CASSLVGGNTEAFF. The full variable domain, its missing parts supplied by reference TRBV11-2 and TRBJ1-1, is EAGVAQSPRYKIIEKRQSVAFWCNPISGHATLYWYQQILGQGPKLLIQFQNNGVVDDSQLPKDRFSAERLKGVDSTLKIQPAKLEDSAVYLCASSLVGGNTEAFFGQGTRLTVV.

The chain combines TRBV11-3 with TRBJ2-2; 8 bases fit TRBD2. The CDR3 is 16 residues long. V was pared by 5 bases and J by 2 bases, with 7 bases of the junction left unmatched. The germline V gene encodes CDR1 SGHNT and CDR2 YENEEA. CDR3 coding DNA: TGTGCCAGCAGCCGAAGACTAGCGCCCAACACCGGGGAGCTGTTTTTT. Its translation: CASSRRLAPNTGELFF.

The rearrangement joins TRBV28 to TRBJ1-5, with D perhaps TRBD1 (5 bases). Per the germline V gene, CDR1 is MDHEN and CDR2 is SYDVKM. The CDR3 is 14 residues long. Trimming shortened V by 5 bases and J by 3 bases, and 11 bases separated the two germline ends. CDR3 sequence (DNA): TGTGCCAGCAGTGGAGGGGAATTCAATCAGCCCCAGCATTTT. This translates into CASSGGEFNQPQHF.

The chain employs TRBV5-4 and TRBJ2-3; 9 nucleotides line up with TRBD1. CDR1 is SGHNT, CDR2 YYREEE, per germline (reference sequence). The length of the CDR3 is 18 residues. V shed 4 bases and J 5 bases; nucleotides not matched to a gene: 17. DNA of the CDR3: TGTGCCAGCAGCCACCGGACTAAAGGGGGACAGGGCGGAGATACGCAGTATTTT. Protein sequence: CASSHRTKGGQGGDTQYF.

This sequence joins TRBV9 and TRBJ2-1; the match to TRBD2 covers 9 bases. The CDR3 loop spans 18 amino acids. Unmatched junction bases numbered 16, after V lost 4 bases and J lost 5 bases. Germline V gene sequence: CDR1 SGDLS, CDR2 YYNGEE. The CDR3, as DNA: TGTGCCAGCAGCTCCCCCCCTAGCGGGACAGAGGCGCACAATGAGCAGTTCTTC. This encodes CASSSPPSGTEAHNEQFF.

The CDR3 here is CASRGGAGNTIYF. The DNA of the CDR3 is TGTGCCAGCCGAGGTGGGGCCGGAAACACCATATATTTT. V usage is TRBV2 and J usage is TRBJ1-3; D is possibly TRBD1 (5 bases). CDR3 length equals 13 residues. Trimming stripped 8 bases from V and 4 bases from J, with 12 bases between. Germline-derived CDR1 and CDR2 are SNHLY and FYNNEI.

CDR3 in amino acids: CASSVEVREKLFF. CDR3 DNA: TGTGCCAGCAGTGTCGAGGTGCGGGAAAAACTGTTTTTT. V is TRBV6-1 and J is TRBJ1-4; no clear D. V lost 4 bases and J lost 8, with 11 bases in between. Looked up from germline, CDR1 is MNHNS and CDR2 is SASEGT. The CDR3 runs to 13 residues.

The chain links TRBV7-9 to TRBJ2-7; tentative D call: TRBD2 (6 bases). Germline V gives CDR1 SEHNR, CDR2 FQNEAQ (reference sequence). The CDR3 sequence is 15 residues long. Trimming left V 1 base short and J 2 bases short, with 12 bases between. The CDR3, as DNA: TGTGCCAGCAGCTTAGGGCCGGGAGTTCCCTACGAGCAGTACTTC. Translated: CASSLGPGVPYEQYF.

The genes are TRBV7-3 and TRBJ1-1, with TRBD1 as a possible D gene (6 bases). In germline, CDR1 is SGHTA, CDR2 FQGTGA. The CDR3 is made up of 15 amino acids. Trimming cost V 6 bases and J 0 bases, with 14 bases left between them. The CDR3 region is CASSGDNTMNTEAFF. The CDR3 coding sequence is TGTGCCAGCAGTGGGGACAATACAATGAACACTGAAGCTTTCTTT.

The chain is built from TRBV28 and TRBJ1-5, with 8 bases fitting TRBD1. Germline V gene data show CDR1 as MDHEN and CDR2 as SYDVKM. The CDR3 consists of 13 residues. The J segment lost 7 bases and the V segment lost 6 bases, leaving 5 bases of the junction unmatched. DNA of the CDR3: TGTGCCAGCAGGAGGGACAGGCGGCAGCCCCAGCATTTT. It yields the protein CASRRDRRQPQHF.

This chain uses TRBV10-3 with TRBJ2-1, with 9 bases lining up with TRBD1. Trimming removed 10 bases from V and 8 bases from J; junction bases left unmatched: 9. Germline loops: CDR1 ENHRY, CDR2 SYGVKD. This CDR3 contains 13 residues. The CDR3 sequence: CATRDRESHEQFF. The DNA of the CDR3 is TGTGCCACCCGGGACAGGGAAAGCCATGAGCAGTTCTTC.

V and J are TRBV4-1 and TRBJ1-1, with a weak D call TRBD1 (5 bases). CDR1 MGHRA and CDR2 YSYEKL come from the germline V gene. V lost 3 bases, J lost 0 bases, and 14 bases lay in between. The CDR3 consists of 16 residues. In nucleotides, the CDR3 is TGCGCCAGCAGCCAGGCGGAAAGGGGAATGAACACTGAAGCTTTCTTT. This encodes CASSQAERGMNTEAFF.

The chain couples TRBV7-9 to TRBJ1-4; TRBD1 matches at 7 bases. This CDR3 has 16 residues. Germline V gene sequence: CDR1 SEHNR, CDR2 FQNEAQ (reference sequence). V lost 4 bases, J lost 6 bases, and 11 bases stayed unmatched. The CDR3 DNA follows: TGTGCCAGCAGCTCCACAGGGGAAGGAGCGGATGAAAAACTGTTTTTT. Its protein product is CASSSTGEGADEKLFF.

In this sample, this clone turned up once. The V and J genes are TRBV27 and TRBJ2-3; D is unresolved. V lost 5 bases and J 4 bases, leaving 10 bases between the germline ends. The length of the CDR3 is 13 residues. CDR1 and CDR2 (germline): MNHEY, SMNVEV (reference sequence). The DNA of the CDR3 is TGTGCCAGCAGTCCTCTAGGTCCAGATACGCAGTATTTT. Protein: CASSPLGPDTQYF.

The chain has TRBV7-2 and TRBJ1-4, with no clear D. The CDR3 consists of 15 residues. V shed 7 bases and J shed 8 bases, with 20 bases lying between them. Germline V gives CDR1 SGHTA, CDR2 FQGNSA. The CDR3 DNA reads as TGTGCCAGCACCCCCACAAGAACACCAGGAGAAAAACTGTTTTTT. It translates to CASTPTRTPGEKLFF.

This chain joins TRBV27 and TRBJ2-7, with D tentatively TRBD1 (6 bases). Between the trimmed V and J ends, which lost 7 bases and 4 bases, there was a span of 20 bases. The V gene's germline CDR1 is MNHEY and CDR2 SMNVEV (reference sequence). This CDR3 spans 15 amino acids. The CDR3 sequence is CASIPGHSMGYEQYF. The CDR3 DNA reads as TGTGCCAGCATTCCGGGACACTCGATGGGATACGAGCAGTACTTC.